These 30 T cell receptor beta chains were all obtained from the same sample, sequenced in a study of blood T cell repertoires in COVID-19. This table comes from immunoSEQ multiplex PCR, and its TCRdb copy is limited to in-frame clones, with some not included. The sample records 190,000 or so clones, 80% to 90% being singletons. The sample comprised PBMCs or T cells enriched from blood (not recorded which). The receptor source for this set is a man aged 40-49 years who had recovered from COVID-19.

V and J are TRBV4-1 and TRBJ1-3; perhaps TRBD1 as D (6 bases). This CDR3 is 16 amino acids long. Between the trimmed V and J ends, which lost 4 bases and 0 bases, there was a span of 13 bases. The germline V gene has CDR1 MGHRA and CDR2 YSYEKL. In DNA, the CDR3 is TGCGCCAGCAGCCTTTGGGGGCCCAGCTCTGGAAACACCATATATTTT. Amino acids: CASSLWGPSSGNTIYF.

The genes are TRBV29-1 and TRBJ2-6; tentatively, D is TRBD2 (5 bases). The CDR3 runs to 13 residues. Germline CDR1 SQVTM, CDR2 ANQGSEA. Deletions cut 3 bases from V and 4 bases from J, with 7 bases between. The chain's CDR3 is CSVERAGANVLTF. DNA for the CDR3: TGCAGCGTTGAGAGGGCCGGGGCCAACGTCCTGACTTTC.

The V and J genes are TRBV7-9 and TRBJ2-3, with no clear D. Germline V CDR1 and CDR2: SEHNR, FQNEAQ (reference sequence). V shed 0 bases and J shed 0 bases, with 19 bases lying between them. The CDR3 has 19 residues. In nucleotides, the CDR3 is TGTGCCAGCAGCTTAGCGTGGTCAGGTCCGCCCCCTAGCACAGATACGCAGTATTTT. Protein product: CASSLAWSGPPPSTDTQYF.

This chain uses TRBV10-3 with TRBJ1-5; maybe TRBD1 (5 bases). Trimming shortened V by 6 bases and J by 3 bases, and 12 bases separated the two germline ends. The CDR3 is 14 residues long. Germline CDR1 reads ENHRY; CDR2 reads SYGVKD. The CDR3 sequence: CAISETAINQPQHF. DNA for the CDR3: TGTGCCATCAGCGAGACAGCTATCAATCAGCCCCAGCATTTT.

As for this clone: Compared with germline, one end of the junction differs, possibly owing to a read error. The chain employs TRBV7-2 and TRBJ2-1, with D perhaps TRBD2 (6 bases). Germline V gives CDR1 SGHTA, CDR2 FQGNSA. The CDR3 extends over 13 amino acids. The CDR3 spells CASRETSYTEQFF. CDR3 sequence (DNA): TGTGCCAGCAGGGAGACTAGTTACACTGAGCAGTTCTTC.

CDR3 in DNA: TGCAGCGTCCTAGCGGGTGGAGAGACCCAGTACTTC. Translation: CSVLAGGETQYF. The chain uses TRBV29-1 and TRBJ2-5; 8 nucleotides match TRBD2. The CDR3 covers 12 residues. CDR1 is SQVTM and CDR2 is ANQGSEA in the germline V gene. The junction had 4 bases not matched to a gene; V was cut back by 6 bases and J by 4 bases.

V usage is TRBV6-5 and J usage is TRBJ2-1, with 10 nucleotides matching TRBD1. The J segment lost 7 bases and the V segment lost 2 bases, leaving 5 bases of the junction unmatched. Germline V gives CDR1 MNHEY, CDR2 SVGAGI. The CDR3 runs to 15 residues. DNA of the CDR3: TGTGCCAGCAGTTACGGGACAGGGGTGAGGAATGAGCAGTTCTTC. It is translated as CASSYGTGVRNEQFF.

V is TRBV20-1 and J is TRBJ2-1; 10 positions match TRBD2. The V segment lost 3 bases and the J segment 12 bases; nucleotides outside the gene matches: 11. Germline lookup yields CDR1 DFQATT and CDR2 SNEGSKA (reference sequence). The CDR3 consists of 14 residues. CDR3 bases: TGCAGTGCTAGTCCCGTTCTAGGGACTAGCGTGCAGTTCTTC. Amino acids: CSASPVLGTSVQFF.

The V call is TRBV6-5, the J call TRBJ1-1, with 7 bases identical to TRBD1. The CDR3 covers 15 residues. Germline V CDR1 and CDR2: MNHEY, SVGAGI. Trimming removed 6 bases from V and 0 bases from J; junction bases left unmatched: 7. CDR3 DNA: TGTGCCAGCAGAAGACAGGGTGACATGAACACTGAAGCTTTCTTT. Protein sequence: CASRRQGDMNTEAFF.

The chain is built from TRBV6-5 and TRBJ2-7; TRBD2 aligns across 7 bases. J was trimmed by 2 bases and V by 7 bases; bases with no gene match: 11. The CDR3 contains 15 residues. Germline V gene lookup returns CDR1 MNHEY and CDR2 SVGAGI. CDR3 DNA: TGTGCCAGCACTCAGGGCCCAGGGAGGGCCTACGAGCAGTACTTC. It translates to CASTQGPGRAYEQYF.

The V gene is TRBV24-1, the J gene TRBJ2-5, with 10 bases lining up with TRBD1. V shed 1 base and J 5 bases; nucleotides not matched to a gene: 9. The germline CDR1 and CDR2 sequences are KGHDR and SFDVKD. The CDR3 has 17 amino acids. CDR3 sequence (DNA): TGTGCCACCAGTGATTTCAGGGACAGGGGTCTTGGGGAGACCCAGTACTTC. Translated: CATSDFRDRGLGETQYF.

The chain recombines TRBV25-1 with TRBJ1-2, with TRBD1 matching over 10 bases. V lost 4 bases to trimming and J lost 3 bases; unmatched junction nucleotides: 5. Germline CDR1 MGHDK, CDR2 SYGVNS. There are 15 residues in the CDR3. The CDR3 loop is CASSGRDRGHYGYTF. The CDR3 nucleotides read TGTGCCAGCAGTGGCCGGGACAGGGGACACTATGGCTACACCTTC.

The chain recombines TRBV19 with TRBJ1-5; D perhaps matches TRBD1 (5 bases). The V gene's germline CDR1 is LNHDA and CDR2 SQIVND (reference sequence). Trimming removed 4 bases from V and 4 bases from J, with 11 bases in between. The CDR3 sequence is 14 residues long. The CDR3 sequence is CASSTGLMNQPQHF. The CDR3 coding sequence is TGTGCCAGTAGTACGGGACTGATGAATCAGCCCCAGCATTTT. Full variable domain (outside the CDR3, taken from reference TRBV19 and TRBJ1-5): DGGITQSPKYLFRKEGQNVTLSCEQNLNHDAMYWYRQDPGQGLRLIYYSQIVNDFQKGDIAEGYSVSREKKESFPLTVTSAQKNPTAFYLCASSTGLMNQPQHFGDGTRLSIL.

This clone was detected a few times. CDR3 coding DNA: TGTGCCAGTAGTATAGTTCTTGACAGTCAATCATCCCAGCATTTT. This codes for CASSIVLDSQSSQHF. The chain has TRBV19 and TRBJ1-5, with a weak D call TRBD1 (5 bases). The CDR3 has 15 residues. Trimming pared 1 base from V and 11 bases from J, leaving 18 bases between. The germline CDR1 and CDR2 sequences are LNHDA and SQIVND (reference sequence).

This rearrangement joins TRBV4-1 to TRBJ1-1; D unclear. The CDR3 has 15 residues. Looked up from germline, CDR1 is MGHRA and CDR2 is YSYEKL. The V end was cut by 2 bases, the J end by 2 bases, with 12 bases between. For the CDR3, the DNA is TGCGCCAGCAGCCAATTAGGCGGTGACAACACTGAAGCTTTCTTT. It translates to CASSQLGGDNTEAFF.

The CDR3 coding sequence is TGCAGTGCTAAGTTAGCCTACGAGCAGTACTTC. Amino acids: CSAKLAYEQYF. The V gene is TRBV20-1, the J gene TRBJ2-7, with unresolved D. With 4 bases removed from V and 2 bases from J, the gap between germline ends came to 6 bases. The CDR3 runs 11 residues. The germline V gene encodes CDR1 DFQATT and CDR2 SNEGSKA (reference sequence).

V usage is TRBV10-2 and J usage is TRBJ2-1, with TRBD2 matching 8 bases. Germline V gene data show CDR1 as WSHSY and CDR2 as SAAADI. Trimming cost V 2 bases and J 3 bases; bases outside gene matches: 6. The CDR3 extends over 16 amino acids. The CDR3 coding sequence is TGCGCCAGCAGTGAGGCGATAGCGGGAAGCTACAATGAGCAGTTCTTC. This encodes CASSEAIAGSYNEQFF.

The chain joins TRBV5-6 to TRBJ1-2; tentative D call: TRBD1 (6 bases). V was pared by 2 bases and J by 4 bases, with 12 bases between. Germline CDR1 reads SGHDT; CDR2 reads YYEEEE. CDR3 length: 14 amino acids. The CDR3 DNA is TGTGCCAGCAGCTTTTCAAGGACAGTCTATGGCTACACCTTC. This sequence encodes CASSFSRTVYGYTF.

The chain combines TRBV3-1 (or the pseudogene TRBV3-2) with TRBJ1-1; D is ambiguous. Between the trimmed V and J ends, which lost 1 base and 5 bases, there was a span of 5 bases. Germline CDR1 is LGHDT and CDR2 is YNNKEL (reference sequence). This CDR3 comprises 12 residues. As DNA, the CDR3 is TGTGCCAGCAGCCAAGTCGGGACTGAAGCTTTCTTT. Residues: CASSQVGTEAFF.

The rearrangement links TRBV19 to TRBJ2-1, with D maybe TRBD1 (5 bases). This CDR3 region has 15 residues. The germline V and J ends were trimmed by 2 bases and 4 bases, with 12 bases remaining between them. In germline, CDR1 is LNHDA, CDR2 SQIVND (reference sequence). CDR3 protein: CASSIFPGWYNEQFF. CDR3 coding DNA: TGTGCCAGTAGTATATTTCCAGGGTGGTACAATGAGCAGTTCTTC.

CDR3 residues: CASSLGSATEAFF. CDR3 sequence (DNA): TGTGCCAGCAGTTTGGGCAGTGCCACTGAAGCTTTCTTT. The J gene is TRBJ1-1, the V gene TRBV28, with no clear D. CDR1 and CDR2 (germline): MDHEN, SYDVKM. Trimming pared 3 bases from V and 4 bases from J, leaving 9 bases between. There are 13 residues in the CDR3.

This clone came up a few times. The chain is built from TRBV11-1 and TRBJ1-2; D not resolved. Germline assignment: CDR1 SGHAT and CDR2 FQDESV (reference sequence). Trimming removed 5 bases at V and 4 bases at J, with 11 bases between. The CDR3 totals 13 residues. The DNA for the CDR3 is TGTGCCAGCAGCCCGAGACATGCCTATGGCTACACCTTC. Its protein product is CASSPRHAYGYTF.

The genes are TRBV3-1 (or the pseudogene TRBV3-2) and TRBJ1-2; no firm D call. The germline gives CDR1 LGHDT, CDR2 YNNKEL (reference sequence). The germline V and J ends were trimmed by 3 bases and 9 bases, with 8 bases remaining between them. The CDR3 totals 11 residues. CDR3 in amino acids: CASSQYSSYTF. The CDR3 DNA follows: TGTGCCAGCAGCCAGTATAGCAGCTACACCTTC.

J is TRBJ1-1 and V is TRBV5-4; 7 bases are shared with TRBD1. This CDR3 region has 16 residues. The germline V gene has CDR1 SGHNT and CDR2 YYREEE (reference sequence). Trimming at V came to 0 bases and at J to 5 bases, leaving 10 bases not matched to a gene. DNA of the CDR3: TGTGCCAGCAGCTTGGACCCACAGGGGAGGTGGACTGAAGCTTTCTTT. Its protein product is CASSLDPQGRWTEAFF.

The gene calls are TRBV11-2 and TRBJ2-1; 11 bases fit TRBD2. Germline V lookup: CDR1 SGHAT, CDR2 FQNNGV. V trimming: 5 bases; J trimming: 2 bases; junction bases outside the gene matches: 5. The CDR3 consists of 16 residues. The CDR3 here is CASSQLAGGPYNEQFF. For the CDR3, the DNA is TGTGCCAGCAGCCAATTAGCGGGAGGGCCCTACAATGAGCAGTTCTTC.

V and J are TRBV28 and TRBJ1-2, with 9 nucleotides matching TRBD1. Germline loops: CDR1 MDHEN, CDR2 SYDVKM. The V and J ends lost 4 bases and 8 bases, in that order; junction bases with no gene match: 8. The CDR3 runs 14 residues. CDR3 bases: TGTGCCAGCAGTTCCGGGACAGGGTTCGGAGGCTACACCTTC. Its translation is CASSSGTGFGGYTF.

The chain employs TRBV30 and TRBJ1-4; TRBD1 agrees at 10 bases. J was trimmed by 8 bases and V by 3 bases; bases with no gene match: 6. CDR1 GTSNPN and CDR2 SVGIG come from the germline V gene (reference sequence). The CDR3 is made up of 14 amino acids. The CDR3 reads CAWSYGTGAEKLFF. The CDR3 region has the DNA TGTGCCTGGAGCTACGGGACAGGGGCGGAAAAACTGTTTTTT.

This clone has a handful of counts. The rearrangement links TRBV7-2 to TRBJ1-1; no definite D call. In germline, CDR1 is SGHTA, CDR2 FQGNSA. There are 13 residues in the CDR3. Deletions cut 5 bases from V and 6 bases from J, with 13 bases between. CDR3 region: CASSVSWRAEAFF. DNA for the CDR3: TGTGCCAGCAGCGTATCCTGGAGGGCTGAAGCTTTCTTT. The entire variable domain, with the rest obtained from reference TRBV7-2 and TRBJ1-1, is as follows: GAGVSQSPSNKVTEKGKDVELRCDPISGHTALYWYRQSLGQGLEFLIYFQGNSAPDKSGLPSDRFSAERTGGSVSTLTIQRTQQEDSAVYLCASSVSWRAEAFFGQGTRLTVV.

Ten or more counts support this clone. The rearrangement joins TRBV27 to TRBJ2-4, with a tentative D call TRBD1 (5 bases). The CDR3 totals 16 residues. The germline CDR1 and CDR2 sequences are MNHEY and SMNVEV (reference sequence). The ends were cut back, 5 bases at V and 0 bases at J, with 14 bases in the middle. This CDR3 is CASSDSRPLAKNIQYF. CDR3 DNA: TGTGCCAGCAGTGACAGCCGCCCTCTAGCCAAAAACATTCAGTACTTC.

The rearrangement links TRBV25-1 to TRBJ1-5; possibly TRBD1 for D (6 bases). V was shortened by 1 base and J by 9 bases, with 13 bases between the two germline ends. This CDR3 region has 14 residues. CDR1 is MGHDK, CDR2 SYGVNS, per germline. The CDR3 bases are TGTGCCAGCAGTGAATTTGGGGGCTCGGGGCCCCAGCATTTT. Protein: CASSEFGGSGPQHF.